Presented here are 7 T cell receptor beta chains from one specimen sequenced in a study of blood T cell repertoires in COVID-19. Profiling relied on immunoSEQ multiplex PCR, and the TCRdb table lists in-frame clones only, not all of them. Of about 82,000 clones listed, around four fifths are singletons. The sequenced material came from peripheral blood. The receptors were gathered from a man aged 55 to 70 with COVID-19, enrolled during active disease.

This rearrangement joins TRBV19 to TRBJ1-1, with TRBD1 identical over 7 bases. Germline V gene lookup returns CDR1 LNHDA and CDR2 SQIVND (reference sequence). J gave up 7 bases and V 6 bases, and 11 bases lay outside the gene matches. The CDR3 totals 14 residues. Here the CDR3 DNA reads TGTGCCAGTAGCGCTTCGACAGGGAAACATGAAGCTTTCTTT. It translates to CASSASTGKHEAFF.

This sequence joins TRBV6-5 and TRBJ1-2, with D tentatively TRBD1 (5 bases). Trimming removed 7 bases at V and 2 bases at J, with 17 bases between. The germline V gene encodes CDR1 MNHEY and CDR2 SVGAGI. The CDR3 has 15 amino acids. CDR3 DNA sequence: TGTGCCAGCACTCATCCCCACGGGGGAAACTATGGCTACACCTTC. Its protein product is CASTHPHGGNYGYTF.

V is TRBV5-6 and J is TRBJ2-2; TRBD2 is a possible D gene (6 bases). Per the germline V gene, CDR1 is SGHDT and CDR2 is YYEEEE. There are 15 residues in the CDR3. V was clipped by 4 bases and J by 1 base, with 11 bases between them. The CDR3 protein is CASSPAGLNTGELFF. The CDR3 DNA sequence: TGTGCCAGCAGCCCGGCGGGGTTGAACACCGGGGAGCTGTTTTTT.

The chain couples TRBV25-1 to TRBJ2-5; possibly TRBD2 for D (5 bases). CDR3 length: 15 residues. Per the germline V gene, CDR1 is MGHDK and CDR2 is SYGVNS. With 5 bases removed from V and 3 bases from J, the gap between germline ends came to 16 bases. The CDR3 DNA follows: TGTGCCAGCAGTCTTGGACGGGGAAAGAAAGAGACCCAGTACTTC. Translation gives CASSLGRGKKETQYF.

The chain couples TRBV4-2 to TRBJ2-1; TRBD2 matches 9 bases. V lost 0 bases to trimming and J lost 0 bases; unmatched junction nucleotides: 6. Per the germline V gene, CDR1 is LGHNA and CDR2 is YNFKEQ. There are 18 residues in the CDR3. CDR3 in DNA: TGTGCCAGCAGCCAAGATACGGCGGGGGGGCCCTCCTACAATGAGCAGTTCTTC. This gives the protein CASSQDTAGGPSYNEQFF.

The V gene is TRBV3-1 (or the pseudogene TRBV3-2), the J gene TRBJ2-3; a weak D match, TRBD1 (6 bases). Per the germline V gene, CDR1 is LGHDT and CDR2 is YNNKEL (reference sequence). V was pared by 1 base and J by 4 bases, with 9 bases between. This CDR3 comprises 14 residues. CDR3 coding DNA: TGTGCCAGCAGCCAAGTTGGGGGCCCAGATACGCAGTATTTT. Its protein is CASSQVGGPDTQYF.

This clone is a singleton in its sample. The V gene is TRBV2, the J gene TRBJ1-5; no clear D gene. CDR3 size: 14 residues. Trimming cost V 8 bases and J 0 bases, with 11 bases left between them. Germline lookup yields CDR1 SNHLY and CDR2 FYNNEI. The CDR3 DNA is TGTGCCAGCCGCAAGACAAATAGCAATCAGCCCCAGCATTTT. Translated, it gives CASRKTNSNQPQHF.